This T cell receptor beta chain was sequenced in a study of monozygotic twins with inflammatory bowel disease. General study results and limits: Evidence failed to back one strong IBD-linked signal or clonotype.

TCRdb re-called the 5' RACE reads and catalogs CDR3 proteins one per entry, DNA excluded. Recorded for this sample: around 380,000 distinct CDR3 sequences. This CDR3 contains 11 residues. Germline CDR1 and CDR2: SGHTA and FQGNSA. As regards this clonotype: Its matching antigen is unknown.

The rearrangement uses TRBV7-2 and TRBJ2-7. The sample taken for sequencing was blood. The sequence was collected from a human donor with ulcerative colitis or Crohn's disease, or a healthy co-twin of an affected twin (not recorded which). CDR3 sequence reads: CASSRSDEQYF. Full variable domain (rest looked up from reference TRBV7-2 and TRBJ2-7): GAGVSQSPSNKVTEKGKDVELRCDPISGHTALYWYRQSLGQGLEFLIYFQGNSAPDKSGLPSDRFSAERTGGSVSTLTIQRTQQEDSAVYLCASSRSDEQYFGPGTRLTVT.